The 16 T cell receptor beta chains given below trace back to one sample, sequenced in a study of naive CD8 T cells in extremely preterm neonates. Cord blood came from elective full-term cesareans at 37-41 weeks without labor or membrane rupture. The repertoire was sequenced with immunoSEQ multiplex PCR; TCRdb's copy has only in-frame clones and lacks some. Of thousands of clones listed, about 98% are singletons. The source material was naive CD8+ T cells from cord blood. The source is a newborn in good health.

This CDR3 is CSVLQGANTEAFF. Here the CDR3 DNA reads TGCAGCGTCTTACAGGGGGCAAACACTGAAGCTTTCTTT. J is TRBJ1-1 and V is TRBV29-1, with 9 nucleotides matching TRBD1. Germline V gene sequence: CDR1 SQVTM, CDR2 ANQGSEA. Trimming took 6 bases from V and 2 from J; bases not matched to a gene: 4. The CDR3 has 13 residues.

This chain links TRBV30 with TRBJ2-1; 11 bases fit TRBD2. Looked up from germline, CDR1 is GTSNPN and CDR2 is SVGIG (reference sequence). CDR3 length: 15 residues. The junction had 8 bases not matched to a gene; V was cut back by 4 bases and J by 6 bases. Written as DNA, the CDR3 is TGTGCCTGGACACGGCTAGCGGGGGGAAGCAATGAGCAGTTCTTC. It encodes CAWTRLAGGSNEQFF.

The chain couples TRBV9 to TRBJ2-3; 8 bases map to TRBD2. The CDR3 is made up of 14 amino acids. In germline, CDR1 is SGDLS, CDR2 YYNGEE. The V segment lost 0 bases and the J segment 4 bases; nucleotides outside the gene matches: 1. CDR3 amino acids: CASSVGGGPDTQYF. CDR3 DNA: TGTGCCAGCAGCGTAGGCGGGGGGCCAGATACGCAGTATTTT.

This sequence joins TRBV4-1 and TRBJ2-7; TRBD2 aligns across 7 bases. The trim removed 0 bases at V and 3 bases at J, leaving 8 bases unmatched. Germline CDR1 MGHRA, CDR2 YSYEKL. This CDR3 is built from 16 residues. For the CDR3, the DNA is TGCGCCAGCAGCCAAGATCCCCAGGGAGGGGACTACGAGCAGTACTTC. Protein sequence: CASSQDPQGGDYEQYF.

The J gene is TRBJ2-1, the V gene TRBV19; perhaps TRBD1 as D (8 bases). Germline V gene lookup returns CDR1 LNHDA and CDR2 SQIVND (reference sequence). This CDR3 comprises 14 residues. V gave up 8 bases and J gave up 3 bases, with 14 bases separating them. CDR3 in amino acids: CASEQGGNYNEQFF. CDR3 in DNA: TGTGCCAGTGAACAGGGGGGGAACTACAATGAGCAGTTCTTC.

The gene calls are TRBV19 and TRBJ1-1, with 7 bases aligning to TRBD1. The V and J ends lost 5 bases and 2 bases, in that order; junction bases with no gene match: 5. This CDR3 region has 14 residues. Germline V gives CDR1 LNHDA, CDR2 SQIVND (reference sequence). The CDR3 sequence is CASSLWDRNTEAFF. The CDR3 DNA follows: TGTGCCAGTAGTCTCTGGGACAGAAACACTGAAGCTTTCTTT.

The genes are TRBV30 and TRBJ1-1, with TRBD1 matching over 12 bases. CDR1 is GTSNPN and CDR2 is SVGIG in the germline V gene (reference sequence). The CDR3 is 16 residues long. The J segment lost 1 base and the V segment lost 5 bases, leaving 8 bases of the junction unmatched. The CDR3 DNA reads TGTGCCTGGCTAGGGACAGGGGGCGAAGGGAACACTGAAGCTTTCTTT. It is translated as CAWLGTGGEGNTEAFF. The variable domain in full, with the rest retrieved from reference TRBV30 and TRBJ1-1, is SQTIHQWPATLVQPVGSPLSLECTVEGTSNPNLYWYRQAAGRGLQLLFYSVGIGQISSEVPQNLSASRPQDRQFILSSKKLLLSDSGFYLCAWLGTGGEGNTEAFFGQGTRLTVV.

The rearrangement uses TRBV6-5 and TRBJ1-1; 7 nucleotides agree with TRBD1. The CDR3 covers 15 residues. The germline V gene has CDR1 MNHEY and CDR2 SVGAGI. V trimming: 5 bases; J trimming: 0 bases; junction bases outside the gene matches: 6. CDR3 in DNA: TGTGCCAGCAGTGACTGGACAGGACTGAACACTGAAGCTTTCTTT. Its translation is CASSDWTGLNTEAFF.

The chain carries TRBV6-5 and TRBJ2-7, with TRBD1 matching 8 bases. J gave up 5 bases and V 0 bases, and 9 bases lay outside the gene matches. CDR1 MNHEY and CDR2 SVGAGI come from the germline V gene. This CDR3 contains 16 residues. The CDR3 nucleotides are TGTGCCAGCAGTTACTCGATTACAGGACAGGGAGACGAGCAGTACTTC. This encodes CASSYSITGQGDEQYF.

The rearrangement links TRBV2 to TRBJ2-1, with 9 bases identical to TRBD1. Per germline, CDR1 SNHLY and CDR2 FYNNEI. V shed 10 bases and J 0 bases; nucleotides not matched to a gene: 10. The CDR3 extends over 16 amino acids. The CDR3 region has the DNA TGTGCCATCCTCAAAGACAGGGGGATCTCCTACAATGAGCAGTTCTTC. Its protein product is CAILKDRGISYNEQFF.

The V and J genes are TRBV12-5 and TRBJ1-1; TRBD1 aligns across 8 bases. Trimming removed 6 bases from V and 2 bases from J; junction bases left unmatched: 8. CDR1 and CDR2 from the germline V gene are LGHNT and FRNRAP. The CDR3 runs 15 residues. The CDR3 DNA reads TGTGCTAGTGGCCCCGGGACAGGTTATAACACTGAAGCTTTCTTT. Protein: CASGPGTGYNTEAFF.

The CDR3 here is CASSQDQGATSYGYTF. The CDR3 DNA follows: TGCGCCAGCAGCCAAGATCAGGGGGCGACCTCATATGGCTACACCTTC. The V and J genes are TRBV4-3 and TRBJ1-2; TRBD1 agrees at 8 bases. With 0 bases clipped from V and 5 bases from J, the junction kept 8 bases outside the gene matches. Germline lookup yields CDR1 LGHNA and CDR2 YSLEER. CDR3 length: 16 amino acids.

The V and J genes are TRBV6-5 and TRBJ1-6; TRBD1 agrees at 9 bases. The CDR3 is made up of 14 amino acids. V shed 4 bases and J 10 bases; nucleotides not matched to a gene: 5. The germline gives CDR1 MNHEY, CDR2 SVGAGI. CDR3 bases: TGTGCCAGCAGTTCGGGACAGGGAGGGTCACCCCTCCACTTT. Translation: CASSSGQGGSPLHF.

This chain connects TRBV13 to TRBJ2-4; D is ambiguous. The V and J ends lost 0 bases and 6 bases respectively, with 3 bases between them. Germline V gives CDR1 PRHDT, CDR2 FYEKMQ (reference sequence). CDR3 length equals 12 residues. The DNA of the CDR3 is TGTGCCAGCAGCTTAGGCTCAAACATTCAGTACTTC. It specifies CASSLGSNIQYF.

The rearrangement joins TRBV19 to TRBJ1-1; 8 bases align to TRBD1. The ends lost 5 bases at V and 0 bases at J; junction bases unmatched: 5. This CDR3 region has 15 residues. Germline CDR1 is LNHDA and CDR2 is SQIVND (reference sequence). The CDR3 sequence is CASSLWTGMNTEAFF. In DNA, the CDR3 is TGTGCCAGTAGTCTTTGGACAGGGATGAACACTGAAGCTTTCTTT.

In this sample, this clone turned up once. The chain has TRBV21-1 and TRBJ2-1; the table names TRBD2, a call not compared with the DNA. TRBV21-1 is flagged as a pseudogene. The CDR3 is 17 residues long. The CDR3 sequence: CASSKAVSGGAKNEQFF. DNA of the CDR3: TGTGCCAGCAGCAAAGCGGTTAGCGGGGGGGCTAAAAATGAGCAGTTCTTC.